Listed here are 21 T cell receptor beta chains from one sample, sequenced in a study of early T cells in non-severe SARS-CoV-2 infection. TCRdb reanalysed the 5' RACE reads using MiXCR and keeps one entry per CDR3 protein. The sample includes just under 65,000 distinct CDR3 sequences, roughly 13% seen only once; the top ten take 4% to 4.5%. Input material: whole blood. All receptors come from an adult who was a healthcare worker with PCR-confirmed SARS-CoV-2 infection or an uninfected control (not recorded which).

Written as DNA, the CDR3 is TGCAGCGCCGCGGGGGGTTGGACTGAAGCTTTCTTT. This codes for CSAAGGWTEAFF. V and J are TRBV29-1 and TRBJ1-1, with D possibly being TRBD1 (5 bases). Trimming took 7 bases from V and 5 from J, leaving 14 bases between them. The CDR3 runs to 12 residues. Germline V gene data show CDR1 as SQVTM and CDR2 as ANQGSEA.

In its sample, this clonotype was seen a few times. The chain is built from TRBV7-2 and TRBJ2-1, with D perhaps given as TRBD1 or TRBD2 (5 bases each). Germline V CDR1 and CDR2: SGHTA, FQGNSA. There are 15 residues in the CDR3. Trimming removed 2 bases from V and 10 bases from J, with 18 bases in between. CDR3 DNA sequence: TGTGCCAGCAGCTTATCCCCCGAGGGGTTGTGGGAGCAGTTCTTC. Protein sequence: CASSLSPEGLWEQFF.

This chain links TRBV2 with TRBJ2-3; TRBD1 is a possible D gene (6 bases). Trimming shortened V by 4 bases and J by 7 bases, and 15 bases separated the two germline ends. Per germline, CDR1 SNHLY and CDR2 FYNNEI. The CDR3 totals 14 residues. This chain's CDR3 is CASSGRTEPYTQYF. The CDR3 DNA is TGTGCCAGCAGTGGGAGGACAGAACCATATACGCAGTATTTT.

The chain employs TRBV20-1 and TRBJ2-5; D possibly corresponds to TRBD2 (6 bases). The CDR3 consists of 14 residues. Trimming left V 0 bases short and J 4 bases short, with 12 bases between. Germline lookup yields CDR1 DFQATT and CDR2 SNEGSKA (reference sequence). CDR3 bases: TGCAGTGCTAGAGATTGGGGGGTAGGAGAGACCCAGTACTTC. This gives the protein CSARDWGVGETQYF.

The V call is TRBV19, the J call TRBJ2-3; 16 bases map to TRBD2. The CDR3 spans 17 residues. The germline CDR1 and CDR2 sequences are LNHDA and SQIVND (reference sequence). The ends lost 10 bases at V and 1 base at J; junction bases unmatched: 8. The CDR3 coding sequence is TGTGCCACACAACCGGGACTAGCGGGGGGGCGCACAGATACGCAGTATTTT. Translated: CATQPGLAGGRTDTQYF. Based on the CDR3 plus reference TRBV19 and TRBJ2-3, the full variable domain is DGGITQSPKYLFRKEGQNVTLSCEQNLNHDAMYWYRQDPGQGLRLIYYSQIVNDFQKGDIAEGYSVSREKKESFPLTVTSAQKNPTAFYLCATQPGLAGGRTDTQYFGPGTRLTVL.

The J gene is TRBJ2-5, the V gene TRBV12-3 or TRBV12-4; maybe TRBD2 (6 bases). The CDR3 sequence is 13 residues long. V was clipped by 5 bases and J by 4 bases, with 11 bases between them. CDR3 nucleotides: TGTGCCAGCAGTCTTACGGGAGCAGAGACCCAGTACTTC. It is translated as CASSLTGAETQYF.

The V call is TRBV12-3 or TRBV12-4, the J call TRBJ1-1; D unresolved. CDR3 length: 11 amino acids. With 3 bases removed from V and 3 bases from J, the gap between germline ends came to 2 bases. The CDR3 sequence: CASSFDTEAFF. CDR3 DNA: TGTGCCAGCAGTTTTGACACTGAAGCTTTCTTT.

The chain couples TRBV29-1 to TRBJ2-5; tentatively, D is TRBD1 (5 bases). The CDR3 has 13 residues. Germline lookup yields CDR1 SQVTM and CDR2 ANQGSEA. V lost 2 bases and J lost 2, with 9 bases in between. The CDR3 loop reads CSVELTDQETQYF. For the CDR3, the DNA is TGCAGCGTTGAACTGACAGATCAAGAGACCCAGTACTTC.

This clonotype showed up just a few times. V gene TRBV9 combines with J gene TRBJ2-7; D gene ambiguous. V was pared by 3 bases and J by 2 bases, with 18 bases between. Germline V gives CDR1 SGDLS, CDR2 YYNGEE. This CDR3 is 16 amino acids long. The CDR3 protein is CASSGGVRWDAYEQYF. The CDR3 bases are TGTGCCAGCAGCGGTGGGGTGCGGTGGGATGCCTACGAGCAGTACTTC. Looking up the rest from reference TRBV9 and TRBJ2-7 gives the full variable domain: DSGVTQTPKHLITATGQRVTLRCSPRSGDLSVYWYQQSLDQGLQFLIQYYNGEERAKGNILERFSAQQFPDLHSELNLSSLELGDSALYFCASSGGVRWDAYEQYFGPGTRLTVT.

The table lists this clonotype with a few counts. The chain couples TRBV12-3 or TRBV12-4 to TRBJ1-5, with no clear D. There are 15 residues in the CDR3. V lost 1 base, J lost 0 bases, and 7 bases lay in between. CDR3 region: CASSLGRNSNQPQHF. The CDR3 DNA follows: TGTGCCAGCAGTTTAGGGCGGAATAGCAATCAGCCCCAGCATTTT.

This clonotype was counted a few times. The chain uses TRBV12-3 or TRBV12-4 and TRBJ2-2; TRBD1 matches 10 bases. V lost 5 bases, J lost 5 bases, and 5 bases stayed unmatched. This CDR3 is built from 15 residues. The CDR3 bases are TGTGCCAGCAGTGCCCGGACAGGGGGGACCGGGGAGCTGTTTTTT. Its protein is CASSARTGGTGELFF.

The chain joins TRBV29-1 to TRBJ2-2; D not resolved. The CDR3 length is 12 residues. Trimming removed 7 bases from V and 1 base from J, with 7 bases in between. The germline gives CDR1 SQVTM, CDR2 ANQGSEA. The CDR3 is CSAWKNTGELFF. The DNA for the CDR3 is TGCAGCGCCTGGAAGAACACCGGGGAGCTGTTTTTT.

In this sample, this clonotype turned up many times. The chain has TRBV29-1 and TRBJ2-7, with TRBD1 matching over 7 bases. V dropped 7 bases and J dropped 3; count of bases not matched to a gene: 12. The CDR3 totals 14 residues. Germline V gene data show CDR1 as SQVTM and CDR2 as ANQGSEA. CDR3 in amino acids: CSASRQGRFYEQYF. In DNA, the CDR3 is TGCAGCGCCAGCCGACAGGGTAGGTTCTACGAGCAGTACTTC.

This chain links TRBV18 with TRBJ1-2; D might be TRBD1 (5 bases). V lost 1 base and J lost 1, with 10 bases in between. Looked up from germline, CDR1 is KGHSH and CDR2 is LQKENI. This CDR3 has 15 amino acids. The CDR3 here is CASSPRPGLNYGYTF. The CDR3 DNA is TGTGCCAGCTCACCACGTCCAGGGCTTAACTATGGCTACACCTTC.

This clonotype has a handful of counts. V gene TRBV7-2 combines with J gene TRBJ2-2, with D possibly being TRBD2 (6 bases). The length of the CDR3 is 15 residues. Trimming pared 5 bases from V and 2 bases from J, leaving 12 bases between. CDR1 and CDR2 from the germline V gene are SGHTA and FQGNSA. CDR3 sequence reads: CASSPRGINTGELFF. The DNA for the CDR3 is TGTGCCAGCAGCCCTCGGGGGATAAACACCGGGGAGCTGTTTTTT.

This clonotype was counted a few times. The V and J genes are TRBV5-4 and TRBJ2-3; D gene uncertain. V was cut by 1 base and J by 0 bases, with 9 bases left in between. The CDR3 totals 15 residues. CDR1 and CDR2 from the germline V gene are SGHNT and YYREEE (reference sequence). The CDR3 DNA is TGTGCCAGCAGCTTGAGGCAAGCTAGCACAGATACGCAGTATTTT. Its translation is CASSLRQASTDTQYF.

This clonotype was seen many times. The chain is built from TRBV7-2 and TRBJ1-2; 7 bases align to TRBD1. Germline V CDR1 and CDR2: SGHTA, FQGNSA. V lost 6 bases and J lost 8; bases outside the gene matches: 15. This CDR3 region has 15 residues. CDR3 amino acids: CASRLSTGRLGGYTF. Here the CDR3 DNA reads TGTGCCAGCAGACTCTCGACAGGGAGGTTAGGGGGCTACACCTTC. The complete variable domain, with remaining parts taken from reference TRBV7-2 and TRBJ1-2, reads GAGVSQSPSNKVTEKGKDVELRCDPISGHTALYWYRQSLGQGLEFLIYFQGNSAPDKSGLPSDRFSAERTGGSVSTLTIQRTQQEDSAVYLCASRLSTGRLGGYTFGSGTRLTVV.

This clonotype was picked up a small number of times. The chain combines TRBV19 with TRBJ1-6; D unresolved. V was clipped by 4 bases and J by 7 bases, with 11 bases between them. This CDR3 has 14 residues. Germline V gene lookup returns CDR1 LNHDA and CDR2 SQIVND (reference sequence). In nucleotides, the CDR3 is TGTGCCAGTAGTACGGGCGGACGGAATTCACCCCTCCACTTT. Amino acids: CASSTGGRNSPLHF. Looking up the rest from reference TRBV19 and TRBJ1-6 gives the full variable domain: DGGITQSPKYLFRKEGQNVTLSCEQNLNHDAMYWYRQDPGQGLRLIYYSQIVNDFQKGDIAEGYSVSREKKESFPLTVTSAQKNPTAFYLCASSTGGRNSPLHFGNGTRLTVT.

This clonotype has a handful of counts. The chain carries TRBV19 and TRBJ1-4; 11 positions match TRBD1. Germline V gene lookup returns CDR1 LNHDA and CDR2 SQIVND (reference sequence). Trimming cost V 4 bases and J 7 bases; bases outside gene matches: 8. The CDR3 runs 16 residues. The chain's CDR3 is CASSTSWTGGGEKLFF. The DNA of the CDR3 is TGTGCCAGTAGTACCTCTTGGACAGGGGGCGGTGAAAAACTGTTTTTT. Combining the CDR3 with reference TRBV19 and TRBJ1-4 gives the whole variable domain DGGITQSPKYLFRKEGQNVTLSCEQNLNHDAMYWYRQDPGQGLRLIYYSQIVNDFQKGDIAEGYSVSREKKESFPLTVTSAQKNPTAFYLCASSTSWTGGGEKLFFGSGTQLSVL.

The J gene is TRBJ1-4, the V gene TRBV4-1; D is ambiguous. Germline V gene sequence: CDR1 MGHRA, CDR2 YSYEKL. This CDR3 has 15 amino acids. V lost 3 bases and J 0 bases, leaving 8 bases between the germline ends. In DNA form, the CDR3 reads TGCGCCAGCAGCCAGGGGTGGGCAACTAATGAAAAACTGTTTTTT. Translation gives CASSQGWATNEKLFF.

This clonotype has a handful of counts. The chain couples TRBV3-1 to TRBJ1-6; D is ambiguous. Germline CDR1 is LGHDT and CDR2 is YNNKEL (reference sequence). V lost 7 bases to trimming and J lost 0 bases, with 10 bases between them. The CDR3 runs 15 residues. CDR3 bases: TGTGCCAGCAAGCCGGCCAGCTCCTATAATTCACCCCTCCACTTT. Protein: CASKPASSYNSPLHF.